The present entry profiles one TCR beta chain with its context. In germline, CDR1 is LGHNA, CDR2 YNFKEQ. The CDR3 spans 15 residues. Trimming cost V 3 bases and J 0 bases, with 11 bases left between them. The data derive from a study of T-cell memory formation after mild COVID-19. One entry per CDR3 protein, called by TCRdb with MiXCR from the 5' RACE reads. The sample yields around 200,000 distinct CDR3 sequences, more than 15% seen once. The rearrangement uses TRBV4-2 and TRBJ1-1; the D gene is possibly TRBD1 (5 bases). The sequence derives from an adult woman who had mild COVID-19 (a few samples of this study predate the infection). Cell type and time point are not known. The specimen was PBMCs or a T cell subset sorted from them (not recorded which). The CDR3 DNA is TGTGCCAGCAGCCACACCGTGACAGTGAACACTGAAGCTTTCTTT. Its translation is CASSHTVTVNTEAFF.